This T cell receptor beta chain was sequenced in a study of T-cell reconstitution after alpha-beta-depleted transplantation in children. The study's findings and limits: TCRbeta diversity was high at day 60 in some patients (a result of surviving recipient T cells and thymic progenitors). Reportedly, roughly two months post-transplant, alpha-beta T cells arose from several hundred expanded graft clones. T-cell numbers and diversity, one year after transplant, stemmed largely from T cells that were newly produced.

As it was prepared, the TCRbeta library received unique molecular identifiers. TCRdb used MiXCR to reprocess the PCR reads, holding one entry per CDR3 protein. The data contain about 510,000 distinct CDR3 sequences, over 10% of them singletons. This clonotype was counted ten times or more. Its cognate antigen is unknown. CDR3 length equals 13 residues. V was cut by 5 bases and J by 3 bases, with 10 bases left in between. The chain recombines TRBV12-3 or TRBV12-4 with TRBJ1-1; D perhaps matches TRBD1 (6 bases). The source material was PBMCs, mostly from graft donor cells, sampled 180 days after TCRalphabeta/CD19-depleted stem cell transplant. The TCR was taken from a female patient aged 2-10 years who had a stem cell transplant for aplastic anemia, so the T cells may come from the graft donor. The CDR3 bases are TGTGCCAGCAGTCGCAGGGGAGACACTGAAGCTTTCTTT. Its protein product is CASSRRGDTEAFF.